These 28 T cell receptor beta chains were all obtained from the same sample, sequenced in a study of blood T cell repertoires in COVID-19 (dated by TCRdb to the early 2020s). The protocol used for the library was the immunoSEQ multiplex PCR assay. The table was pulled from immuneACCESS by TCRdb, which kept in-frame rearrangements only. Such tables lose some clones; where checked, under half of the loss comes from unresolved V genes, and the rest has no known cause. The sample table holds more than 250,000 clones, of which around 80% were seen once. Together, the top ten hold around 5% of the sample. The sequencing input was PBMCs or T cells enriched from blood (not recorded which). These receptor sequences come from a man in his forties who had been exposed to COVID-19.

V usage is TRBV3-1 (or the pseudogene TRBV3-2) and J usage is TRBJ1-2, with D unresolved. Germline V lookup: CDR1 LGHDT, CDR2 YNNKEL (reference sequence). This CDR3 has 17 amino acids. The germline V and J ends were trimmed by 3 bases and 0 bases, with 17 bases remaining between them. The CDR3 DNA reads TGTGCCAGCAGCCACCTACGGTCACAGAAATCTAACTATGGCTACACCTTC. Protein: CASSHLRSQKSNYGYTF.

V usage is TRBV3-1 (or the pseudogene TRBV3-2) and J usage is TRBJ2-7; tentative D call: TRBD2 (6 bases). This CDR3 is built from 12 residues. The V end was cut by 4 bases, the J end by 7 bases, with 11 bases between. Germline V gives CDR1 LGHDT, CDR2 YNNKEL (reference sequence). CDR3 in amino acids: CASSLLGREQYF. The CDR3 nucleotides are TGTGCCAGCAGCCTTCTAGGGAGGGAGCAGTACTTC.

This clone was observed many times. The J gene is TRBJ2-5, the V gene TRBV7-9; possible D gene TRBD1, 6 bases. CDR3 size: 18 residues. Germline values: CDR1 SEHNR, CDR2 FQNEAQ (reference sequence). The V end lost 6 bases, the J end lost 1 base, and 24 bases lay between the germline ends. DNA for the CDR3: TGTGCCAGCAGGCGAAGAAGTACAGGGTCCGGGTCCCAAGAGACCCAGTACTTC. The encoded protein is CASRRRSTGSGSQETQYF.

This clone has just one count. This sequence joins TRBV25-1 and TRBJ1-4; no clear D gene. The CDR3 totals 16 residues. V lost 3 bases, J lost 2 bases, and 13 bases lay in between. Germline V gives CDR1 MGHDK, CDR2 SYGVNS. The CDR3 sequence is CASSDRRTLTNEKLFF. The CDR3 nucleotides read TGTGCCAGCAGTGATCGCAGAACCTTGACTAATGAAAAACTGTTTTTT.

The gene calls are TRBV7-2 and TRBJ2-3, with a possible D match to TRBD2 (6 bases). The germline CDR1 and CDR2 sequences are SGHTA and FQGNSA. The CDR3 is 17 residues long. Trimming took off 2 bases at V and 0 bases at J, with 15 bases between the two ends. DNA for the CDR3: TGTGCCAGCAGCTTAACGGGACTTACCTCTAGCACAGATACGCAGTATTTT. Translation gives CASSLTGLTSSTDTQYF.

The CDR3 region has the DNA TGTGCCAGCAGCCTGAGCGGGATTGGAGAGCAGTACTTC. This translates into CASSLSGIGEQYF. The V call is TRBV3-1 (or the pseudogene TRBV3-2), the J call TRBJ2-7; 7 positions match TRBD2. This CDR3 has 13 amino acids. CDR1 and CDR2 (germline): LGHDT, YNNKEL (reference sequence). V was pared by 4 bases and J by 7 bases, with 7 bases of the junction left unmatched.

J is TRBJ1-2 and V is TRBV18; D uncertain. The CDR3 has 15 amino acids. Trimming removed 0 bases at V and 4 bases at J, with 12 bases between. Germline V lookup: CDR1 KGHSH, CDR2 LQKENI. The CDR3 nucleotides read TGTGCCAGCTCACCACCGGAACGACTGGTCTATGGCTACACCTTC. This encodes CASSPPERLVYGYTF.

The rearrangement links TRBV12-3 or TRBV12-4 to TRBJ1-1; D gene ambiguous. This CDR3 contains 13 residues. The V and J ends lost 11 bases and 1 base respectively, with 14 bases between them. CDR3 sequence (DNA): TGTGCCTCTCAGAAACAGCAGAACACTGAAGCTTTCTTT. The encoded protein is CASQKQQNTEAFF.

V and J are TRBV9 and TRBJ2-7, with D possibly TRBD1 on 5 matching bases. CDR1 and CDR2 (germline): SGDLS, YYNGEE. This CDR3 is 14 amino acids long. Trimming removed 3 bases at V and 5 bases at J, with 15 bases between. The CDR3: CASSARVFGNEQYF. Here the CDR3 DNA reads TGTGCCAGCAGCGCCAGGGTTTTTGGGAACGAGCAGTACTTC.

This sequence joins TRBV19 and TRBJ2-7; 7 bases line up with TRBD1. J was trimmed by 2 bases and V by 2 bases; bases with no gene match: 9. CDR1 and CDR2 from the germline V gene are LNHDA and SQIVND (reference sequence). The CDR3 has 16 amino acids. The CDR3 DNA reads as TGTGCCAGTAGTATAAGCCCGGGACAGTCGGCCTACGAGCAGTACTTC. Translated, it gives CASSISPGQSAYEQYF.

The genes are TRBV3-1 (or the pseudogene TRBV3-2) and TRBJ2-2, with 11 positions matching TRBD1. Germline V gene lookup returns CDR1 LGHDT and CDR2 YNNKEL (reference sequence). This CDR3 comprises 15 residues. Trimming removed 7 bases from V and 6 bases from J; junction bases left unmatched: 7. CDR3 residues: CASKLGTGGSGELFF. In DNA form, the CDR3 reads TGTGCCAGCAAACTTGGGACAGGGGGATCCGGGGAGCTGTTTTTT.

The rearrangement uses TRBV6-5 and TRBJ2-4; 7 bases match TRBD2. V lost 6 bases, J lost 1 base, and 6 bases stayed unmatched. From germline, CDR1 is MNHEY and CDR2 SVGAGI. This CDR3 comprises 15 residues. In DNA, the CDR3 is TGTGCCAGCAGCCGACCCGGGGGGGCCAAAAACATTCAGTACTTC. Translation: CASSRPGGAKNIQYF.

The chain recombines TRBV5-6 with TRBJ1-1; the D gene is possibly TRBD1 (6 bases). Germline CDR1 SGHDT, CDR2 YYEEEE. CDR3 length: 16 residues. V was clipped by 4 bases and J by 0 bases, with 16 bases between them. The CDR3 coding sequence is TGTGCCAGCAGCCCTCAAGAGGACAGCCTGAACACTGAAGCTTTCTTT. This sequence encodes CASSPQEDSLNTEAFF.

The V gene is TRBV6-5, the J gene TRBJ2-7; D unclear. Germline CDR1 MNHEY, CDR2 SVGAGI. This CDR3 spans 12 amino acids. V was shortened by 6 bases and J by 5 bases, with 11 bases between the two germline ends. The CDR3 loop is CASRGSIDEQYF. The CDR3 DNA follows: TGTGCCAGCAGGGGCTCTATAGACGAGCAGTACTTC.

The V call is TRBV14, the J call TRBJ1-4; a weak D match, TRBD1 (5 bases). V was trimmed by 2 bases and J by 8 bases, leaving 15 bases between them. In germline, CDR1 is SGHDN, CDR2 FVKESK. CDR3 length: 15 amino acids. In nucleotides, the CDR3 is TGTGCCAGCAGCCAACCCGGGGGGTTTCGGGAAAAACTGTTTTTT. It yields the protein CASSQPGGFREKLFF.

CDR3 bases: TGTGCCAGCAGCCCAGGGCTAGGAAACACCATATATTTT. Amino acid sequence: CASSPGLGNTIYF. The chain has TRBV7-2 and TRBJ1-3; a possible D gene is TRBD1 (5 bases). The CDR3 has 13 residues. Germline V lookup: CDR1 SGHTA, CDR2 FQGNSA. The ends were cut back, 5 bases at V and 4 bases at J, with 9 bases in the middle.

This clone is a singleton in its sample. The chain has TRBV29-1 and TRBJ2-7, with D unclear. This CDR3 region has 12 residues. Germline V gene data show CDR1 as SQVTM and CDR2 as ANQGSEA. V lost 6 bases and J lost 3, with 12 bases in between. The CDR3 sequence is CSVRISNYEQYF. CDR3 nucleotides: TGCAGCGTCCGCATTTCTAACTACGAGCAGTACTTC.

This clone was counted once. The rearrangement joins TRBV30 to TRBJ2-3; 11 bases are a match to TRBD2. Per the germline V gene, CDR1 is GTSNPN and CDR2 is SVGIG (reference sequence). V dropped 5 bases and J dropped 3; count of bases not matched to a gene: 4. This CDR3 contains 14 residues. The CDR3 nucleotides read TGTGCCTGGGGCATAGCGGGAGGGACAGATACGCAGTATTTT. Protein: CAWGIAGGTDTQYF.

This clone was detected only a few times. This chain links TRBV9 with TRBJ1-1, with a weak D call TRBD1 (6 bases). The CDR3 sequence is 15 residues long. Trimming pared 3 bases from V and 4 bases from J, leaving 16 bases between. CDR1 SGDLS and CDR2 YYNGEE come from the germline V gene. The CDR3 here is CASSAWRGGPTEAFF. The CDR3 coding sequence is TGTGCCAGCAGCGCTTGGAGGGGGGGCCCCACTGAAGCTTTCTTT. Full variable domain (outside the CDR3, taken from reference TRBV9 and TRBJ1-1): DSGVTQTPKHLITATGQRVTLRCSPRSGDLSVYWYQQSLDQGLQFLIQYYNGEERAKGNILERFSAQQFPDLHSELNLSSLELGDSALYFCASSAWRGGPTEAFFGQGTRLTVV.

In DNA form, the CDR3 reads TGCAGCGTTGAAACAGGGATAAGGATCAATGAGCAGTTCTTC. Translated: CSVETGIRINEQFF. This chain links TRBV29-1 with TRBJ2-1, with D tentatively TRBD1 (6 bases). The length of the CDR3 is 14 residues. Trimming shortened V by 2 bases and J by 6 bases, and 14 bases separated the two germline ends. The germline V gene has CDR1 SQVTM and CDR2 ANQGSEA.

CDR3 loop: CASSEFKGGADTQYF. In nucleotides, the CDR3 is TGCGCCAGCAGTGAGTTTAAAGGGGGCGCGGATACGCAGTATTTT. This sequence joins TRBV10-1 and TRBJ2-3; TRBD1 matches at 7 bases. This CDR3 region has 15 residues. The J segment lost 6 bases and the V segment lost 1 base, leaving 7 bases of the junction unmatched. Germline V gene data show CDR1 as WNHNN and CDR2 as SYGVQD (reference sequence).

In this sample, this clone turned up a few times. CDR3 region: CASSYLGQGGNSPLHF. The CDR3, as DNA: TGTGCCAGCAGTTACCTTGGACAGGGCGGCAATTCACCCCTCCACTTT. The V gene is TRBV6-5, the J gene TRBJ1-6; 8 bases align to TRBD1. The CDR3 has 16 amino acids. Germline assignment: CDR1 MNHEY and CDR2 SVGAGI. The trim removed 2 bases at V and 7 bases at J, leaving 7 bases unmatched.

The CDR3 DNA reads as TGTGCCAGTAGTATAAGGGGGAAGGAATATTTCGGCTACGAGCAGTACTTC. This gives the protein CASSIRGKEYFGYEQYF. The chain joins TRBV19 to TRBJ2-7, with D maybe TRBD1 (6 bases). CDR3 length equals 17 residues. The germline V and J ends were trimmed by 2 bases and 3 bases, with 20 bases remaining between them. Germline-derived CDR1 and CDR2 are LNHDA and SQIVND (reference sequence). The variable domain in full, with the rest retrieved from reference TRBV19 and TRBJ2-7, is DGGITQSPKYLFRKEGQNVTLSCEQNLNHDAMYWYRQDPGQGLRLIYYSQIVNDFQKGDIAEGYSVSREKKESFPLTVTSAQKNPTAFYLCASSIRGKEYFGYEQYFGPGTRLTVT.

The chain is built from TRBV19 and TRBJ2-1; 7 nucleotides match TRBD1. The CDR3 has 14 amino acids. Looked up from germline, CDR1 is LNHDA and CDR2 is SQIVND (reference sequence). Germline trimming cut 8 bases from V and 9 bases from J; bases unmatched to any gene: 13. The chain's CDR3 is CASGDRKLLGEQFF. CDR3 nucleotide sequence: TGTGCCAGTGGGGACAGAAAACTACTCGGTGAGCAGTTCTTC. Filled out from reference TRBV19 and TRBJ2-1, the complete variable domain reads DGGITQSPKYLFRKEGQNVTLSCEQNLNHDAMYWYRQDPGQGLRLIYYSQIVNDFQKGDIAEGYSVSREKKESFPLTVTSAQKNPTAFYLCASGDRKLLGEQFFGPGTRLTVL.

The table lists this clone with a few counts. The chain joins TRBV9 to TRBJ2-7; no clear D gene. This CDR3 spans 14 amino acids. Germline CDR1 SGDLS, CDR2 YYNGEE. Trimming cost V 0 bases and J 3 bases, with 10 bases left between them. The CDR3 is CASSVGQTYYEQYF. CDR3 in DNA: TGTGCCAGCAGCGTAGGGCAGACTTACTACGAGCAGTACTTC.

The chain recombines TRBV3-1 (or the pseudogene TRBV3-2) with TRBJ2-3; 9 bases fit TRBD2. J lost 8 bases, V lost 5 bases, and 2 bases had no gene match. The CDR3 runs 12 residues. CDR1 LGHDT and CDR2 YNNKEL come from the germline V gene (reference sequence). The DNA for the CDR3 is TGTGCCAGCAGCGAACTAGCGGGTACGCAGTATTTT. This gives the protein CASSELAGTQYF.

This chain uses TRBV3-1 (or the pseudogene TRBV3-2) with TRBJ2-5, with D possibly TRBD2 on 5 matching bases. The CDR3 is made up of 14 amino acids. Germline values: CDR1 LGHDT, CDR2 YNNKEL (reference sequence). With 2 bases removed from V and 4 bases from J, the gap between germline ends came to 11 bases. CDR3 coding DNA: TGTGCCAGCAGCCAAACTCGGCTAGCAGAGACCCAGTACTTC. Protein sequence: CASSQTRLAETQYF.

Written as DNA, the CDR3 is TGTGCCAGCAGTTATGGGACAGGGGCCTCCTACGAGCAGTACTTC. Its protein product is CASSYGTGASYEQYF. This chain joins TRBV6-5 and TRBJ2-7, with TRBD1 matching over 10 bases. V trimming: 3 bases; J trimming: 0 bases; junction bases outside the gene matches: 2. CDR1 MNHEY and CDR2 SVGAGI come from the germline V gene. There are 15 residues in the CDR3.